One T cell receptor beta chain is described in this entry. Its target antigen remains unknown. No much larger clone is present one base from it, and per-base qualities are unavailable. This sample is part of a study of blood T cell repertoires in COVID-19 (dated by TCRdb to 2020 to 2022). For the wider study: Samples from collaborators originated in the United States, Italy and Spain and spanned both the acute and convalescent phases of COVID-19. The prospective study material was composed of cDNA or gDNA derived from T cells, B-cell-depleted T cells, or PBMCs. Deeply sampled blood TCRbeta repertoires from subjects exposed to, actively infected with, or recovered from COVID-19 were included in the dataset. The repertoires were released in a freely available public database meant as a resource for research on the immune response to SARS-CoV-2. Samples were obtained from the ongoing ImmuneRACE study (first 160 participants) and from about 1,300 subjects provided by 6 global collaborators. The sample metadata nearly always contained a de-identified subject ID, COVID-19 status, age in years and sex. Where HLA class I and class II types were available, the types were taken from metadata supplied by the sample provider, not from assay-based typing. What the authors observed across the whole study: The quantity of clinical and demographic metadata differed by source and by participant and was supplied without curation.

In Seattle, one collaborating source enrolled patients while the infection was active and tracked those patients longitudinally over the course of disease. Whole blood was collected in K2EDTA tubes by collaborating institutions according to the institutions' own protocols. For TCRbeta analysis, collaborators shipped samples in one of three forms: frozen whole blood, isolated PBMCs, or DNA extracted from either of those sample types. Inclusive of the bounding cysteine and phenylalanine, the CDR3 is 12 residues long. The kept DNA is CDR3 alone, 36 bases in frame from the first base. Looking up the germline V gene yields CDR1 SNHLY and CDR2 FYNNEI. V has 6 bases trimmed and J has 11 bases trimmed; junction bases matching no gene number 6. TCRbeta CDR3 regions were amplified from genomic DNA using the immunoSEQ Assay, a bias-controlled multiplex PCR. For the original study's pipeline: Within the assay, amplification of reference gene primers was used to estimate how many nucleated cells each sample contained. Sequence reads were collapsed and filtered to measure the absolute abundance of every unique TCRbeta CDR3 rearrangement. Productive Simpson clonality was computed per sample as the square root of Simpson's diversity index over productive rearrangements. TCRdb carries this immuneACCESS record with in-frame sequences only. Its versions omit some clonotypes, under half of them owing to an unresolved V gene in the studies checked, with the rest unexplained. V and J calls and clone size are as listed in that table; D and trimming were resolved from the DNA. Across this sample there are some 390,000 clones, with approximately 87% seen only once. The ten most abundant clones make up roughly 2% of the sample.

Sample: peripheral blood. The chain is encoded by TRBV2 joined to TRBJ1-4; the central 7 bases match TRBD1. This TCR was sampled from a woman in her sixties with COVID-19, enrolled during active disease. This receptor carries the CDR3 CASRGTEEKLFF. In nucleotide form, the sequence is TGTGCCAGCAGGGGGACAGAAGAGAAACTGTTTTTT.